This entry lists 24 T cell receptor beta chains sequenced from one sample in a study of T cells after yellow fever vaccination. TCRdb reprocessed the 5' RACE reads via MiXCR and lists one record per CDR3 protein. The data show 300,000 to 400,000 distinct CDR3 sequences, about 10% seen once. Here the sequenced sample was CD4+ T cells sorted from PBMCs, taken 45 days after the yellow fever booster vaccination. These receptors were obtained from a young man who received the YFV17D yellow fever vaccine.

The rearrangement links TRBV4-3 to TRBJ1-1; TRBD1 might be the D (5 bases). In germline, CDR1 is LGHNA, CDR2 YSLEER. This CDR3 region has 15 residues. V lost 0 bases and J lost 4, with 12 bases in between. The DNA for the CDR3 is TGCGCCAGCAGCCAAGACTCAGGGCGTGGCACTGAAGCTTTCTTT. The encoded protein is CASSQDSGRGTEAFF.

J is TRBJ1-2 and V is TRBV6-7, with D uncertain. TRBV6-7 is an open reading frame whose function is uncertain. Trimming cost V 2 bases and J 4 bases, with 14 bases left between them. This CDR3 has 15 residues. CDR3 coding DNA: TGTGCCAGCAGTTACCACCCGGCCGAACCCTATGGCTACACCTTC. It encodes CASSYHPAEPYGYTF.

This clonotype showed up many times. The J gene is TRBJ2-7, the V gene TRBV10-3; perhaps TRBD1 as D (6 bases). This CDR3 is built from 14 residues. Germline loops: CDR1 ENHRY, CDR2 SYGVKD. V was clipped by 5 bases and J by 0 bases, with 11 bases between them. CDR3 nucleotides: TGTGCCATCAGTACAGGGTATGGCTCCTACGAGCAGTACTTC. This gives the protein CAISTGYGSYEQYF.

The rearrangement joins TRBV20-1 to TRBJ2-3; D may correspond to TRBD1 or TRBD2 (6 bases each). Germline CDR1 DFQATT, CDR2 SNEGSKA (reference sequence). The CDR3 spans 13 residues. Trimming cost V 5 bases and J 2 bases, with 11 bases left between them. The CDR3 DNA is TGCAGTGCTGGGGGGCGTAACACAGATACGCAGTATTTT. Protein product: CSAGGRNTDTQYF.

The rearrangement links TRBV6-2 or TRBV6-3 to TRBJ1-1; D gene unclear. Germline V CDR1 and CDR2: MNHEY, SVGEGT. This CDR3 is built from 13 residues. V was cut by 0 bases and J by 10 bases, with 12 bases left in between. CDR3 bases: TGTGCCAGCAGTTACTCGAGGGCGTCGACAGCTTTCTTT. It specifies CASSYSRASTAFF.

This clonotype was seen only a few times. The genes are TRBV18 and TRBJ1-6; maybe TRBD1 (6 bases). From germline, CDR1 is KGHSH and CDR2 LQKENI. With 6 bases removed from V and 10 bases from J, the gap between germline ends came to 19 bases. This CDR3 has 15 residues. The chain's CDR3 is CASSSDRPKVSPLHF. CDR3 DNA sequence: TGTGCCAGCTCTTCCGACAGGCCAAAAGTATCACCCCTCCACTTT.

This clonotype was seen repeatedly, ten times or more. The V gene is TRBV5-1, the J gene TRBJ2-1, with 7 positions matching TRBD2. Germline assignment: CDR1 SGHRS and CDR2 YFSETQ. J gave up 3 bases and V 5 bases, and 8 bases lay outside the gene matches. This CDR3 spans 15 amino acids. CDR3 amino acids: CASRAGDYLYNEQFF. CDR3 in DNA: TGCGCCAGCAGGGCCGGGGACTACCTCTACAATGAGCAGTTCTTC. The full variable domain, with the rest looked up from reference TRBV5-1 and TRBJ2-1, is KAGVTQTPRYLIKTRGQQVTLSCSPISGHRSVSWYQQTPGQGLQFLFEYFSETQRNKGNFPGRFSGRQFSNSRSEMNVSTLELGDSALYLCASRAGDYLYNEQFFGPGTRLTVL.

This clonotype showed up just a few times. This chain links TRBV30 with TRBJ1-2; no definite D call. Germline V gene lookup returns CDR1 GTSNPN and CDR2 SVGIG (reference sequence). The CDR3 is 15 residues long. V lost 0 bases, J lost 2 bases, and 13 bases lay in between. The CDR3 DNA reads TGTGCCTGGAGTGTACTTCGTCAGGAGAACTATGGCTACACCTTC. Its translation is CAWSVLRQENYGYTF.

The V call is TRBV7-2, the J call TRBJ2-7, with D perhaps given as TRBD1 or TRBD2 (5 bases each). CDR3 size: 12 residues. V was shortened by 4 bases and J by 5 bases, with 9 bases between the two germline ends. The germline V gene encodes CDR1 SGHTA and CDR2 FQGNSA. CDR3 sequence reads: CASSSVGDEQYF. The DNA for the CDR3 is TGTGCCAGCAGCTCCGTGGGGGACGAGCAGTACTTC.

This clonotype has only a few counts. The CDR3 nucleotides read TGTGCCAGCTCACCACCGATGGGTAGTGGCACTGAAGCTTTCTTT. Protein sequence: CASSPPMGSGTEAFF. This chain joins TRBV18 and TRBJ1-1; D gene unclear. The CDR3 has 15 residues. The V end was cut by 0 bases, the J end by 4 bases, with 12 bases between. Germline CDR1 reads KGHSH; CDR2 reads LQKENI.

V gene TRBV14 combines with J gene TRBJ1-3; maybe TRBD1 (5 bases). V was shortened by 7 bases and J by 0 bases, with 19 bases between the two germline ends. Per germline, CDR1 SGHDN and CDR2 FVKESK. CDR3 length equals 17 residues. The DNA for the CDR3 is TGTGCCAGCATCAAAGTTCCGAGACAGCCCTCTGGAAACACCATATATTTT. It specifies CASIKVPRQPSGNTIYF.

The rearrangement links TRBV29-1 to TRBJ1-5; no clear D. The V gene's germline CDR1 is SQVTM and CDR2 ANQGSEA. CDR3 size: 12 residues. V gave up 7 bases and J gave up 2 bases, with 9 bases separating them. As DNA, the CDR3 is TGCAGCGCCGCCAGTGGCAATCAGCCCCAGCATTTT. Protein sequence: CSAASGNQPQHF.

V usage is TRBV4-2 and J usage is TRBJ2-3, with D unclear. V lost 4 bases and J 2 bases, leaving 13 bases between the germline ends. Per germline, CDR1 LGHNA and CDR2 YNFKEQ. This CDR3 contains 15 residues. CDR3 bases: TGTGCCAGCAGCCGAGATGTCGGAACCACAGATACGCAGTATTTT. It encodes CASSRDVGTTDTQYF.

This clonotype was seen only a few times. The chain is built from TRBV12-3 or TRBV12-4 and TRBJ1-1; weak D call: TRBD1 (6 bases). The CDR3 extends over 14 amino acids. V was shortened by 4 bases and J by 5 bases, with 14 bases between the two germline ends. The CDR3 DNA sequence: TGTGCCAGCAGTTGGCAGGGGATGGGGACTGAAGCTTTCTTT. It yields the protein CASSWQGMGTEAFF.

The J gene is TRBJ1-4, the V gene TRBV18; 7 positions agree with TRBD1. The CDR3 has 16 residues. The germline CDR1 and CDR2 sequences are KGHSH and LQKENI. V shed 3 bases, J shed 5 bases, and the junction held 9 bases outside the gene matches. The CDR3 sequence is CASSPTLSTGNEKLFF. For the CDR3, the DNA is TGTGCCAGCTCACCCACTTTGTCGACAGGGAATGAAAAACTGTTTTTT.

V and J are TRBV6-2 or TRBV6-3 and TRBJ2-4; perhaps TRBD2 as D (6 bases). CDR1 and CDR2 (germline): MNHEY, SVGEGT. The CDR3 has 13 amino acids. V lost 5 bases and J 7 bases, leaving 12 bases between the germline ends. The CDR3: CASSLGLPNIQYF. The CDR3 DNA reads TGTGCCAGCAGTCTAGGACTACCCAACATTCAGTACTTC.

The genes are TRBV15 and TRBJ2-3, with 8 bases identical to TRBD2. CDR3 length: 18 residues. With 0 bases clipped from V and 0 bases from J, the junction kept 8 bases outside the gene matches. Germline loops: CDR1 LNHNV, CDR2 YYDKDF (reference sequence). The CDR3 protein is CATSRDRRRGASTDTQYF. For the CDR3, the DNA is TGTGCCACCAGCAGAGATCGCAGGCGGGGGGCGAGCACAGATACGCAGTATTTT.

At least ten counts were recorded for this clonotype. V usage is TRBV6-5 and J usage is TRBJ2-3; D remains ambiguous. The germline gives CDR1 MNHEY, CDR2 SVGAGI. The V gene lost 6 bases and the J gene lost 6 bases, with 13 bases spanning the gap. This CDR3 is 13 amino acids long. The DNA for the CDR3 is TGTGCCAGCAGGTTGGGCCCCAAGGATACGCAGTATTTT. It yields the protein CASRLGPKDTQYF.

This clonotype occurred many times. V is TRBV9 and J is TRBJ1-1; perhaps TRBD1 as D (6 bases). V was trimmed by 0 bases and J by 10 bases, leaving 16 bases between them. The CDR3 totals 14 residues. Looked up from germline, CDR1 is SGDLS and CDR2 is YYNGEE. CDR3 loop: CASSVEPGAQSAFF. The CDR3 nucleotides are TGTGCCAGCAGCGTAGAACCAGGGGCCCAGTCAGCTTTCTTT.

This clonotype turned up a few times. The V and J genes are TRBV15 and TRBJ2-4; D gene uncertain. The CDR3 has 13 amino acids. Per the germline V gene, CDR1 is LNHNV and CDR2 is YYDKDF (reference sequence). With 4 bases removed from V and 0 bases from J, the gap between germline ends came to 4 bases. The DNA of the CDR3 is TGTGCCACCAGCACCGGAGCCAAAAACATTCAGTACTTC. Translating gives CATSTGAKNIQYF.

This clonotype was found many times. The genes are TRBV4-1 and TRBJ2-7; the D gene could be TRBD1 or TRBD2 (5 bases each). Germline CDR1 reads MGHRA; CDR2 reads YSYEKL. This CDR3 is built from 15 residues. Trimming took 0 bases from V and 6 from J, leaving 15 bases between them. The CDR3 region is CASSQDSGWQGEQYF. CDR3 DNA: TGCGCCAGCAGCCAAGACTCGGGATGGCAGGGCGAGCAGTACTTC.

This clonotype was counted many times. The chain recombines TRBV3-1 with TRBJ2-1, with 9 bases matching TRBD2. The CDR3 loop spans 16 amino acids. Per germline, CDR1 LGHDT and CDR2 YNNKEL (reference sequence). V lost 3 bases and J lost 0; bases outside the gene matches: 3. As DNA, the CDR3 is TGTGCCAGCAGCCACCGCGGGGGGGCCTCCTACAATGAGCAGTTCTTC. Its translation: CASSHRGGASYNEQFF.

In this sample, this clonotype turned up many times. The CDR3 nucleotides read TGTGCCAGCAGCGGCGGCATGGGCATAATCCAAGAGACCCAGTACTTC. Translated, it gives CASSGGMGIIQETQYF. The chain joins TRBV9 to TRBJ2-5; D is undetermined. V lost 3 bases, J lost 1 base, and 16 bases lay in between. The CDR3 extends over 16 amino acids. CDR1 and CDR2 from the germline V gene are SGDLS and YYNGEE.

This clonotype was picked up a small number of times. The V call is TRBV7-8, the J call TRBJ2-7; TRBD1 aligns across 8 bases. With 2 bases clipped from V and 4 bases from J, the junction kept 7 bases outside the gene matches. This CDR3 is 15 amino acids long. Per the germline V gene, CDR1 is SGHVS and CDR2 is FQNEAQ. The CDR3 DNA is TGTGCCAGCAGCTTATATGCACAGGGGGAATACGAGCAGTACGTC. Its protein product is CASSLYAQGEYEQYV.